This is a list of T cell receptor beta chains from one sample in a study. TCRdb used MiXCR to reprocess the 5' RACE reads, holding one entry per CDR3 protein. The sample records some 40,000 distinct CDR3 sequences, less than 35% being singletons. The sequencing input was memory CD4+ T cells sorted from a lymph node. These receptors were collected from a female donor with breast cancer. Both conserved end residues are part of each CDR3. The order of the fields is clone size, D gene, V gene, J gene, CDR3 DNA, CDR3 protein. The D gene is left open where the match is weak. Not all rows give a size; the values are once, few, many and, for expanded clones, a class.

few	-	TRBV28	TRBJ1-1	TGTGCCAGCAGTTCCCCCGGTAGGACTGAAGCTTTCTTT	CASSSPGRTEAFF
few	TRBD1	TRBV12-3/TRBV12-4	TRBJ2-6	TGTGCCAGCAGTTCCAACCGACACGGCCCAGGGGGCACTGGGGCCAACGTCCTGACTTTC	CASSSNRHGPGGTGANVLTF
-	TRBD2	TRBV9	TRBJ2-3	TGTGCCAGCAGCGGAGGACCCCTGGGGCTAGCGGAAAGCACAGATACACAGTATTTT	CASSGGPLGLAESTDTQYF
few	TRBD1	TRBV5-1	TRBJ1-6	TGCGCCAGCAGCTGGGACTCCCCGGGACAGGGAAGTTCACCCCTCCACTTT	CASSWDSPGQGSSPLHF
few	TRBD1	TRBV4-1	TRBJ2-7	TGTGCCAGCAGCCCGGTGACAGGGGGCCCCTACGAGCAGTACTTC	CASSPVTGGPYEQYF
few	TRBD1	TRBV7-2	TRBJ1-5	TGTGCCAGCAGCTTAGGCAGGGGGCTAAGTCAGCCCCAGCATTTT	CASSLGRGLSQPQHF
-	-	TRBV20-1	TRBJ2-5	TGCAGTGCTAGCGACTTTGACAGAGAGACCCAGTACTTC	CSASDFDRETQYF
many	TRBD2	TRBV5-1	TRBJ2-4	TGCGCCAGCAGCTTGGGAGGTAGCGGGAGTCCATACTACTTC	CASSLGGSGSPYYF
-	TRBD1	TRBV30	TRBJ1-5	TGTGCCTGGAGCCCAGGACAGGATGGCCAGCCCCAGCATTTT	CAWSPGQDGQPQHF
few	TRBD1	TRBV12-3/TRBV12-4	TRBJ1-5	TGTGCCAGCAGTCCAATACAGGGGGCCGATCAGCCCCAGCATTTT	CASSPIQGADQPQHF
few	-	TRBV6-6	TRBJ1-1	TGTGCCAGCAGTTCCTGGAGGGGGGCGAACACTGAAGCTTTCTTT	CASSSWRGANTEAFF
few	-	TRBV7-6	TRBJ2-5	TGTGCCAGCAGCCCTGTCGGGGGGCCTCAAGAGACCCAGTACTTC	CASSPVGGPQETQYF
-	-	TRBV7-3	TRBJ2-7	TGTGCCAGCAGCCTCGTTGGGGGCGGTAAACAGCAGTACTTC	CASSLVGGGKQQYF
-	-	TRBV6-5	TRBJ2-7	TGTGCCGGCAGTTACTCGACTGAGAATATTTACGAGCAGTACTTC	CAGSYSTENIYEQYF
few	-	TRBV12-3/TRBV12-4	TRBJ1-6	TGTGCCACCGCGGGGGGAAATTCACCCCTCCACTTT	CATAGGNSPLHF
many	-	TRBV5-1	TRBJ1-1	TGCGCCAGCAGCTTGGACTCGGACGAGGACACTGAAGCTTTCTTT	CASSLDSDEDTEAFF
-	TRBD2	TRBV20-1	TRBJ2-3	TGCAGTGCTGGAGCCGGTACTAGCGGGGGACCCACGGGTACGCAGTATTTT	CSAGAGTSGGPTGTQYF
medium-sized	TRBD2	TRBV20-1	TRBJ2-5	TGCAGTGCCCAACTAGCGGAGACCCAGTACTTC	CSAQLAETQYF
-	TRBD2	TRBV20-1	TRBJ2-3	TGCAGTGCTAGGTTCTCTAGCGGAACAGATACGCAGTATTTT	CSARFSSGTDTQYF
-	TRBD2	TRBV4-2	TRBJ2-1	TGTGCCAGCAGCCAAACTCTAGCGGGTTCCTACAATGAGCAGTTCTTC	CASSQTLAGSYNEQFF
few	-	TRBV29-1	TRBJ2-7	TGCAGCGTTGAATCGGTGGGGAACGAGCAGTACTTC	CSVESVGNEQYF
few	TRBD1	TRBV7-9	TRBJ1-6	TGTGCCAGCAGCATACAGGGGATAGGATCACCCCTCCACTTT	CASSIQGIGSPLHF
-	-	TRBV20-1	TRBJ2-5	TGCAGTGCTATTCGCCCGGACTACCGAGAGACCCAGTACTTC	CSAIRPDYRETQYF
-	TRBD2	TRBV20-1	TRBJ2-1	TGCAGTGCTAGCGAGGAGGGGACGGGGGGGAATGAGCAGTTCTTC	CSASEEGTGGNEQFF
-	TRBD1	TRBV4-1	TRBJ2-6	TGCGCCAGCAGCCAGGGGACAGTATCTGGGGCCAACGTCCTGACTTTC	CASSQGTVSGANVLTF
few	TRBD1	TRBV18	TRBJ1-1	TGTGCCAGCTCACCCAGGACAGGTATCAACACTGAAGCTTTCTTT	CASSPRTGINTEAFF
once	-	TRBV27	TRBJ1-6	TGTGCCAGCAGTGGAAATTACGGTTCACCCCTCCACTTT	CASSGNYGSPLHF
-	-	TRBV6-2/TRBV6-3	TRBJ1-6	TGTGCCACCATGGGGTGGAAGGCACCCCTCCACTTT	CATMGWKAPLHF
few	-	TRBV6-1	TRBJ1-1	TGTGCCAGCAGTGATGTGGGGGAGACCCAAGCTTTCTTT	CASSDVGETQAFF
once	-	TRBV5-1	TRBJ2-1	TGCGCCAGCTCCGTCATGGAGTACAATAAGCAGTTCTTC	CASSVMEYNKQFF
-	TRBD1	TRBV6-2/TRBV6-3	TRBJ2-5	TGTGCCAGCAGTCTTCTGACAGGGGCGGAGACCCAGTACTTC	CASSLLTGAETQYF
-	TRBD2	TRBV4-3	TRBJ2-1	TGCGCCAGCAGCCCTAGCGGGAGCGCCTACAATGAGCAGTTCTTC	CASSPSGSAYNEQFF
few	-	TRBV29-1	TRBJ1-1	TGCAGCGTTGAAAACCCGACCCTGGGGAACACTGAAGCTTTCTTT	CSVENPTLGNTEAFF
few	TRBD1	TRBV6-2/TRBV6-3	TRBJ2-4	TGTGCCAGCAGTTACTCGTGGACAGGGAAGGGCATTCAGTACTTC	CASSYSWTGKGIQYF
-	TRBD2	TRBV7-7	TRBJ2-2	TGTGCCAGCAGTCCTCTAACGGGAGGCGGGGAGCTGTTTTTT	CASSPLTGGGELFF
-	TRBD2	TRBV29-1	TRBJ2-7	TGCAGCGTTGGGACTAGCGGTGTCTACGAGCAGTACTTC	CSVGTSGVYEQYF
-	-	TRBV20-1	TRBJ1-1	TGCAGTGCTAGCAAGGGTAACACTGAAGCTTTCTTT	CSASKGNTEAFF
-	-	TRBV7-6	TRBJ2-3	TGTGCCAGCAGCCGCTCTCAGGTGGTCACAGATACGCAGTATTTT	CASSRSQVVTDTQYF
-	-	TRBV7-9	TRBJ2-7	TGTGCCAGCAGCTTAGAACAGGGCGTGTACGAGCAGTACTTC	CASSLEQGVYEQYF
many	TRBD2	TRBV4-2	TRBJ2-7	TGTGCCAGCAGCCAAGTAGCGGGGGCCACCTACGAGCAGTACTTC	CASSQVAGATYEQYF
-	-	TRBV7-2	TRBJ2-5	TGTGCCCGCAGCCCCATCGACAGGTCGCTAGAGACCCAGTACTTC	CARSPIDRSLETQYF
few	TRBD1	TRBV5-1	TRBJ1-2	TGCGCCAGCAGCTCGCAACCTCCGGGACAGGGGGATCTGGCGCATGGCTACACCTTC	CASSSQPPGQGDLAHGYTF